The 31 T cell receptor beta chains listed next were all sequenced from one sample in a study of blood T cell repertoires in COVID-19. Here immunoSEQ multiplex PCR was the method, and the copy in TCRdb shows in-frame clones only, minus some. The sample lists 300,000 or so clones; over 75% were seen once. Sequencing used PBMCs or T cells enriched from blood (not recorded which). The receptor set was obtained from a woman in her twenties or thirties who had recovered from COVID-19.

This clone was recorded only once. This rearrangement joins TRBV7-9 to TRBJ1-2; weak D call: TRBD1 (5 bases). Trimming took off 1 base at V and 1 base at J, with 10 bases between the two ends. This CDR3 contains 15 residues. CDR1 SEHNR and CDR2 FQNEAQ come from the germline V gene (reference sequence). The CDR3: CASSLDGHLNYGYTF. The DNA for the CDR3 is TGTGCCAGCAGCTTAGATGGACACCTTAACTATGGCTACACCTTC.

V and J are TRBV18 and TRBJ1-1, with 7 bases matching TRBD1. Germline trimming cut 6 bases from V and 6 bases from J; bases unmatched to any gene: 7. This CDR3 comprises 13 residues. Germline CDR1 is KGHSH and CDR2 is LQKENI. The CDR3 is CASSQTGRSEAFF. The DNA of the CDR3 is TGTGCCAGCTCGCAGACAGGGAGGTCTGAAGCTTTCTTT.

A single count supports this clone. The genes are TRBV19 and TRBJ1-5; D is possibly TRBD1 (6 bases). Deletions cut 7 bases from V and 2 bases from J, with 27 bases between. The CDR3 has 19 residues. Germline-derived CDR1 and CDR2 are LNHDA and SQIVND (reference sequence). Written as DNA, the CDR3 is TGTGCCAGTATCGAATCGGGGGGCCTTACTAAAAAGGGCAATCAGCCCCAGCATTTT. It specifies CASIESGGLTKKGNQPQHF.

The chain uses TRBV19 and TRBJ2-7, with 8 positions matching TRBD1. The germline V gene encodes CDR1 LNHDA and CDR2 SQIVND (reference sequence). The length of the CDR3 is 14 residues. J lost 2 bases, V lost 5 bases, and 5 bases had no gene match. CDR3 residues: CASSAGQGTYEQYF. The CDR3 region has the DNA TGTGCCAGTAGTGCAGGACAGGGAACCTACGAGCAGTACTTC.

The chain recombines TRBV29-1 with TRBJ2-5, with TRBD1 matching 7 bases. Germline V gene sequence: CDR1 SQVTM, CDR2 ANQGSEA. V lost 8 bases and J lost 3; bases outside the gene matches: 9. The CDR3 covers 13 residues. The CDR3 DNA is TGCAGCTTTTCACGGGACAGTAAAGAGACCCAGTACTTC. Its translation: CSFSRDSKETQYF.

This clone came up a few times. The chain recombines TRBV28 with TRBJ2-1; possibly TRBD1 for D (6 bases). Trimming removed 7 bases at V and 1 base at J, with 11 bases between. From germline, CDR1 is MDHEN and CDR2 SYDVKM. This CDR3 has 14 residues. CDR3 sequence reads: CASKPGVSYNEQFF. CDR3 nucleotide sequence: TGTGCCAGCAAGCCAGGGGTATCCTACAATGAGCAGTTCTTC.

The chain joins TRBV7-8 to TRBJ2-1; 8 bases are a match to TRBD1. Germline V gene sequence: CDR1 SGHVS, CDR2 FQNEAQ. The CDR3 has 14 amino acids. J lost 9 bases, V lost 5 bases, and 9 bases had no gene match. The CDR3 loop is CASSHGTGRPEQFF. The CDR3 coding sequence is TGTGCCAGCAGCCACGGGACAGGTCGGCCTGAGCAGTTCTTC.

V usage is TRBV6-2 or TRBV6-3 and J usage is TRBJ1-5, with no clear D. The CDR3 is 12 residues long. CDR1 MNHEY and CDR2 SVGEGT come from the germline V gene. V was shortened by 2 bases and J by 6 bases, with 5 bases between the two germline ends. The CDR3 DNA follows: TGTGCCAGCAGTTACATCGGTCAGCCCCAGCATTTT. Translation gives CASSYIGQPQHF.

The CDR3 DNA sequence: TGTGCCAGTTCGGTGGGGGGAGACAATCAGCCCCAGCATTTT. Translating gives CASSVGGDNQPQHF. The chain recombines TRBV19 with TRBJ1-5; perhaps TRBD1 as D (5 bases). This CDR3 is built from 14 residues. V shed 8 bases and J shed 3 bases, with 14 bases lying between them. Looked up from germline, CDR1 is LNHDA and CDR2 is SQIVND (reference sequence).

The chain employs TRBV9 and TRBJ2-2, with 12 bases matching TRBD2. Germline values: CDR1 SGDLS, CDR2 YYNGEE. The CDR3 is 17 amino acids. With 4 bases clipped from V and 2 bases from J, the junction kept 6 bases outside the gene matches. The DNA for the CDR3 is TGTGCCAGCAGCCGTCCTAGCGGGGGGGCCAACACCGGGGAGCTGTTTTTT. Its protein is CASSRPSGGANTGELFF.

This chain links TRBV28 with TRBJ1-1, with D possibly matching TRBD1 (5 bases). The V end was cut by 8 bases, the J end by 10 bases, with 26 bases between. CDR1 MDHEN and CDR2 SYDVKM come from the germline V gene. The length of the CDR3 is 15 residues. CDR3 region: CASASGGSHPSGAFF. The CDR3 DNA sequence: TGTGCCAGCGCCTCGGGGGGGTCCCACCCTTCTGGAGCTTTCTTT. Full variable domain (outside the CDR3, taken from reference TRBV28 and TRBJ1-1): DVKVTQSSRYLVKRTGEKVFLECVQDMDHENMFWYRQDPGLGLRLIYFSYDVKMKEKGDIPEGYSVSREKKERFSLILESASTNQTSMYLCASASGGSHPSGAFFGQGTRLTVV.

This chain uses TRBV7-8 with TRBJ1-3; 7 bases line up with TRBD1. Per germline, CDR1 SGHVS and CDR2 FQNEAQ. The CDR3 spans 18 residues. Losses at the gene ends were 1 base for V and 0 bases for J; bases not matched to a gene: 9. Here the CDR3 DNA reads TGTGCCAGCAGCTTAGAGAGACAGGGTTTCCTCTCTGGAAACACCATATATTTT. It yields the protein CASSLERQGFLSGNTIYF.

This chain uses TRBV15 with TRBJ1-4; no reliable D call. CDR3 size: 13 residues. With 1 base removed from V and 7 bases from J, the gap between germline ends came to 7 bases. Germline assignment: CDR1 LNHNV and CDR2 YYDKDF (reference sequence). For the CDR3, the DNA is TGTGCCACCAGCAGAGGGGCTGGTGAAAAACTGTTTTTT. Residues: CATSRGAGEKLFF.

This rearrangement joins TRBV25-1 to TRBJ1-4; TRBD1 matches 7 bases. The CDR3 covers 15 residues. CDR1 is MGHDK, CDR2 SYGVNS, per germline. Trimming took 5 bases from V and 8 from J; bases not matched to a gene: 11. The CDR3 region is CASSTQGVGKEKLFF. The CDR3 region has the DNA TGTGCCAGCAGTACCCAGGGGGTCGGGAAAGAAAAACTGTTTTTT. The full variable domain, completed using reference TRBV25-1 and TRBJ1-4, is EADIYQTPRYLVIGTGKKITLECSQTMGHDKMYWYQQDPGMELHLIHYSYGVNSTEKGDLSSESTVSRIRTEHFPLTLESARPSHTSQYLCASSTQGVGKEKLFFGSGTQLSVL.

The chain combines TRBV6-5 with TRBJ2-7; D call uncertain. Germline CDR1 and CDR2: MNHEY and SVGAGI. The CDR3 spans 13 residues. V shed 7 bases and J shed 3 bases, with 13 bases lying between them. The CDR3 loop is CASMFTSNYEQYF. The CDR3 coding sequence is TGTGCCAGCATGTTTACATCAAACTACGAGCAGTACTTC.

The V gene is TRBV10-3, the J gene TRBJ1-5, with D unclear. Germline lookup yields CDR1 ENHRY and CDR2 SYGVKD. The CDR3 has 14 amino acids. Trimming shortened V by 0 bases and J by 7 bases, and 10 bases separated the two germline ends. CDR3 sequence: CAISESNSDQPQHF. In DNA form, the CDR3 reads TGTGCCATCAGTGAGTCGAACAGTGACCAGCCCCAGCATTTT.

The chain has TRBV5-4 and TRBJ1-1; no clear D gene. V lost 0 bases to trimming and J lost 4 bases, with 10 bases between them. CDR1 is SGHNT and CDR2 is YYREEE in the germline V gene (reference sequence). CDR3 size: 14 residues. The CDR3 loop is CASSLDPSSTEAFF. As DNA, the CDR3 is TGTGCCAGCAGCTTGGACCCAAGCTCCACTGAAGCTTTCTTT.

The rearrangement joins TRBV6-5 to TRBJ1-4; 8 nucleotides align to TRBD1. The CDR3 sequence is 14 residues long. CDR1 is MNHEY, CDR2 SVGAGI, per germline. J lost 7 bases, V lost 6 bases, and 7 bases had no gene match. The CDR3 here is CASSRTGIGEKLFF. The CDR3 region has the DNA TGTGCCAGCAGCCGGACAGGGATCGGTGAAAAACTGTTTTTT.

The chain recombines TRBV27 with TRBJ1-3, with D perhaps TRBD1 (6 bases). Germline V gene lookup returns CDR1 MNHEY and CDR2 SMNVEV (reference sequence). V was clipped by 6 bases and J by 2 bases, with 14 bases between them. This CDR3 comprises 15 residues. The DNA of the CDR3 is TGTGCCAGCAGCCTTACAGGGACCCCTGGAAACACCATATATTTT. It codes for CASSLTGTPGNTIYF.

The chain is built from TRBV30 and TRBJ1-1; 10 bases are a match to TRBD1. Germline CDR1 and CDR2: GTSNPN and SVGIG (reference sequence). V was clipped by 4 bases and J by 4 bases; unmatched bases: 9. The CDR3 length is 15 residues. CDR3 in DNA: TGTGCCTGGAAGCTCTCAGGGACAGGGGTCACTGAAGCTTTCTTT. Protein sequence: CAWKLSGTGVTEAFF.

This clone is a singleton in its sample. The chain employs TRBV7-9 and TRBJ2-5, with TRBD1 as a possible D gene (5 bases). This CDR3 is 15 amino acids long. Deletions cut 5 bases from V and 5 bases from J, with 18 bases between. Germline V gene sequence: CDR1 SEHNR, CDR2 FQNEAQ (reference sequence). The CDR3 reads CASSPRARKGETQYF. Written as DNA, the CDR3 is TGTGCCAGCAGCCCCAGAGCGAGGAAGGGGGAGACCCAGTACTTC.

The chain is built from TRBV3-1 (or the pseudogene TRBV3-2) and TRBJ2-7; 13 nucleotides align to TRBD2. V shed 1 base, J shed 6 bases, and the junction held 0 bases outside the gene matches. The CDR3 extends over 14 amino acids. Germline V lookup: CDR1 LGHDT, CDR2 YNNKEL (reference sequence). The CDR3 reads CASSQGTSGGEQYF. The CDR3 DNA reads TGTGCCAGCAGCCAAGGGACTAGCGGGGGCGAGCAGTACTTC.

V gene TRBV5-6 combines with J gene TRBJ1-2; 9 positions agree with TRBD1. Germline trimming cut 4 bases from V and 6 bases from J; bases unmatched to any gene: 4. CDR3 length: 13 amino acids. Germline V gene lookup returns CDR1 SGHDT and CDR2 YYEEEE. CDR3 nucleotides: TGTGCCAGCAGCCCCGGGACAGGGAATGGCTACACCTTC. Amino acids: CASSPGTGNGYTF.

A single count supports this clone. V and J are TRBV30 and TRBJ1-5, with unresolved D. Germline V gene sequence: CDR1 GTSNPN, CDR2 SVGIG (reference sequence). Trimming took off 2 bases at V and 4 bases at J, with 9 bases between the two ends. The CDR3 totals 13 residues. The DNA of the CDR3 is TGTGCCTGGAGTCCCTTCTTGAATCAGCCCCAGCATTTT. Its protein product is CAWSPFLNQPQHF. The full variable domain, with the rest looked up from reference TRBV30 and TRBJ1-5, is SQTIHQWPATLVQPVGSPLSLECTVEGTSNPNLYWYRQAAGRGLQLLFYSVGIGQISSEVPQNLSASRPQDRQFILSSKKLLLSDSGFYLCAWSPFLNQPQHFGDGTRLSIL.

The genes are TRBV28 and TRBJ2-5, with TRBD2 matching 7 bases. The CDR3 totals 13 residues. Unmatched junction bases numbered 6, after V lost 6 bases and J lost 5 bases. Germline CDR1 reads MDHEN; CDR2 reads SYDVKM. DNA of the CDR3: TGTGCCAGCAGCCTGGGGGGGTCGGAGACCCAGTACTTC. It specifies CASSLGGSETQYF. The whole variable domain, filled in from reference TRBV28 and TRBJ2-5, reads DVKVTQSSRYLVKRTGEKVFLECVQDMDHENMFWYRQDPGLGLRLIYFSYDVKMKEKGDIPEGYSVSREKKERFSLILESASTNQTSMYLCASSLGGSETQYFGPGTRLLVL.

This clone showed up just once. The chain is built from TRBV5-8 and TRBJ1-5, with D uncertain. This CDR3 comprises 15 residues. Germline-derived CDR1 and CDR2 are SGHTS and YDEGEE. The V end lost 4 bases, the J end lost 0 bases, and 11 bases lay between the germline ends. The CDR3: CASSIGGGSNQPQHF. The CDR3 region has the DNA TGTGCCAGCAGCATAGGAGGAGGTAGCAATCAGCCCCAGCATTTT.

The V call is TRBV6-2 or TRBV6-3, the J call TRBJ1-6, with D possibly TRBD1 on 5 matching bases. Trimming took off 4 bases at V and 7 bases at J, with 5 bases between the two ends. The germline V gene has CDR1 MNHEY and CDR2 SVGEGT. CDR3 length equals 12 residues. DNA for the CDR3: TGTGCCAGCAGTTCAGGGAATTCACCCCTCCACTTT. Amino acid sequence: CASSSGNSPLHF.

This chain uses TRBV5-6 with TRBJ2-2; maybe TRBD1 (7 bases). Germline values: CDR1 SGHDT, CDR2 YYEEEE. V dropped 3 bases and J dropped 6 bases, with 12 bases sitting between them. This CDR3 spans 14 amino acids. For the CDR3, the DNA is TGTGCCAGCAGCTCCAGGGGGGTTGCCGGGGAGCTGTTTTTT. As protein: CASSSRGVAGELFF.

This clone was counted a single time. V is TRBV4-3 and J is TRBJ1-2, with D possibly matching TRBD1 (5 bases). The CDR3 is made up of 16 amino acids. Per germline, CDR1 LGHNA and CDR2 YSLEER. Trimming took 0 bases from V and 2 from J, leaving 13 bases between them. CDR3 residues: CASSQDLTRANYGYTF. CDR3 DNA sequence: TGCGCCAGCAGCCAAGATCTGACCAGGGCCAACTATGGCTACACCTTC.

In DNA, the CDR3 is TGTGCCAGCAGCCACCGGACAGGGGAAGGTCAGCCCCAGCATTTT. Amino acid sequence: CASSHRTGEGQPQHF. The chain links TRBV7-2 to TRBJ1-5; the match to TRBD1 covers 9 bases. The CDR3 covers 15 residues. Germline V gene lookup returns CDR1 SGHTA and CDR2 FQGNSA. The V and J ends lost 5 bases and 6 bases, in that order; junction bases with no gene match: 8. Filled out from reference TRBV7-2 and TRBJ1-5, the complete variable domain reads GAGVSQSPSNKVTEKGKDVELRCDPISGHTALYWYRQSLGQGLEFLIYFQGNSAPDKSGLPSDRFSAERTGGSVSTLTIQRTQQEDSAVYLCASSHRTGEGQPQHFGDGTRLSIL.

CDR3 in DNA: TGTGCCAGCAGCTTATCGGGACACCTAGGAAGGACCGGGGAGCTGTTTTTT. Its protein is CASSLSGHLGRTGELFF. The chain couples TRBV7-9 to TRBJ2-2; weak D call: TRBD1 (6 bases). The germline V and J ends were trimmed by 2 bases and 5 bases, with 18 bases remaining between them. Germline values: CDR1 SEHNR, CDR2 FQNEAQ (reference sequence). There are 17 residues in the CDR3.